This TCR beta chain originates from a study of breast tumors, draining lymph nodes, adjacent tissues. CDR3 size: 13 residues. Germline V gene lookup returns CDR1 SGHAT and CDR2 FQNNGV. With 1 base removed from V and 6 bases from J, the gap between germline ends came to 8 bases. From the multiplex PCR reads, TCRdb called clonotypes with MiXCR, one entry per CDR3 protein. Of tens of thousands of distinct CDR3 sequences in the sample, roughly 23% were seen once. There are many counts of this clonotype. What it binds is not known. Broader study findings: Luminal-like breast cancer showed significantly higher tumor–nontumor repertoire similarity than basal-like. Data fit most tumor T cells coming from lymph node, expanding in tumor. Compared with lymph nodes, tumors were less diverse; compared with nontumor tissue, more. Tumor T cell lymph node origin was a supported hypothesis, not proven.

The V gene is TRBV11-2, the J gene TRBJ2-3; no reliable D call. The sample comprised breast tumor tissue. The TCR sequence derives from a female donor with breast cancer. Some clones in this sample may be carry-over from other donors' samples. The CDR3 sequence is CASSLVFGDTQYF. The CDR3 DNA is TGTGCCAGCAGCTTAGTATTTGGGGATACGCAGTATTTT. The whole variable domain, remainder taken from reference TRBV11-2 and TRBJ2-3, is EAGVAQSPRYKIIEKRQSVAFWCNPISGHATLYWYQQILGQGPKLLIQFQNNGVVDDSQLPKDRFSAERLKGVDSTLKIQPAKLEDSAVYLCASSLVFGDTQYFGPGTRLTVL.